These T cell receptor beta chains were read from a single sample in a study of response to subunit inactivated influenza vaccine. TCRdb re-derived calls from the RT-PCR reads in MiXCR, one entry per CDR3 protein. The repertoire includes about 190,000 distinct CDR3 sequences, around an eighth of them detected once, and approximately 24% sits in the top ten. Material: CD8+ T cells sorted from PBMCs, obtained roughly 5 days after vaccination. These receptors were collected from a man aged 50 or older who received an inactivated influenza vaccine. Both conserved end residues are part of each CDR3. Fields, in order: V gene, clone size, D gene, J gene, CDR3 protein, CDR3 DNA. A D gene is named only where the DNA matches it firmly. Some rows have no size entry. The others give once, few or many, or a class for an expanded clone.

TRBV30	few	TRBD2	TRBJ2-1	CAWSISGSVYNEQFF	TGTGCCTGGAGTATCAGCGGGAGTGTGTACAATGAGCAGTTCTTC
TRBV4-3	few	NA	TRBJ2-7	CASSLTGTAGDEQYF	TGCGCCAGCAGTTTGACCGGGACAGCGGGCGACGAGCAGTACTTC
TRBV9	NA	TRBD2	TRBJ2-1	CASSVGLANEQFF	TGTGCCAGCAGCGTAGGACTAGCCAATGAGCAGTTCTTC
TRBV7-6	few	TRBD2	TRBJ2-2	CASSTRNPLAGGSGAGELFF	TGTGCCAGCAGCACCCGAAACCCACTAGCGGGAGGGAGTGGAGCCGGGGAGCTGTTTTTT
TRBV25-1	NA	TRBD1	TRBJ2-3	CAAGTETSTDTQYF	TGTGCCGCCGGGACAGAAACTAGCACAGATACGCAGTATTTT
TRBV20-1	few	TRBD2	TRBJ2-5	CSARPGLAAQETQYF	TGCAGTGCTCGTCCGGGACTAGCGGCCCAAGAGACCCAGTACTTC
TRBV7-8	NA	TRBD2	TRBJ2-3	CASSFGTSGTGDTQYF	TGTGCCAGCAGCTTCGGGACTAGCGGCACGGGAGATACGCAGTATTTT
TRBV20-1	once	TRBD2	TRBJ2-3	CSASGLAGGLGGTDTQYF	TGCAGTGCTTCGGGACTAGCGGGGGGGCTGGGTGGCACAGATACGCAGTATTTT
TRBV24-1	few	NA	TRBJ2-1	CATSDPWDASAYNEQFF	TGTGCCACCAGTGACCCATGGGACGCCTCCGCCTACAATGAGCAGTTCTTC
TRBV3-1	NA	TRBD2	TRBJ2-2	CASSQGGTSATNTGELFF	TGTGCCAGCAGCCAAGGTGGGACTAGCGCCACGAACACCGGGGAGCTGTTTTTT
TRBV11-2	many	NA	TRBJ2-1	CASSLVASVSYNEQFF	TGTGCCAGCAGCTTGGTAGCGTCAGTCTCCTACAATGAGCAGTTCTTC
TRBV27	few	TRBD2	TRBJ2-5	CASSGRAQQETQYF	TGTGCCAGCAGTGGGAGGGCCCAACAAGAGACCCAGTACTTC
TRBV5-7	NA	NA	TRBJ2-7	CASSLGDEVEEQYF	TGTGCCAGCAGCCTGGGGGACGAGGTGGAAGAGCAGTACTTC
TRBV3-1	NA	NA	TRBJ2-1	CASSVQGYNEQFF	TGTGCCAGCAGCGTCCAGGGGTACAATGAGCAGTTCTTC
TRBV29-1	NA	TRBD2	TRBJ2-5	CSVETRGKQETQYF	TGCAGCGTTGAAACGCGGGGGAAGCAGGAGACCCAGTACTTC
TRBV2	NA	TRBD2	TRBJ2-7	CASSGTSGGRGAQYF	TGTGCCAGCAGTGGGACTAGCGGGGGCCGCGGCGCGCAGTACTTC
TRBV6-5	few	TRBD1	TRBJ2-5	CASSDREETQYF	TGTGCCAGCAGTGACAGGGAAGAGACCCAGTACTTC
TRBV6-5	NA	NA	TRBJ2-7	CASSYSTRSYEQYF	TGTGCCAGCAGTTACTCGACGAGGAGTTACGAGCAGTACTTC
TRBV3-1	few	NA	TRBJ2-7	CASSQGDGAYEQYF	TGTGCCAGCAGCCAAGGGGACGGAGCCTACGAGCAGTACTTC
TRBV5-1	few	NA	TRBJ2-1	CASRGSSSYNEQFF	TGCGCCAGCAGGGGCTCGAGCTCCTACAATGAGCAGTTCTTC
TRBV12-3/TRBV12-4	few	TRBD1	TRBJ1-2	CASSFHRGNYGYTF	TGTGCCAGCAGTTTTCACAGGGGAAACTATGGCTACACCTTC
TRBV5-6	NA	NA	TRBJ2-7	CASSLAGVAYEQYF	TGTGCCAGCAGCTTGGCAGGGGTAGCCTACGAGCAGTACTTC
TRBV28	few	NA	TRBJ2-1	CASSLGLGFGEQFF	TGTGCCAGCAGTTTGGGACTTGGTTTCGGTGAGCAGTTCTTC